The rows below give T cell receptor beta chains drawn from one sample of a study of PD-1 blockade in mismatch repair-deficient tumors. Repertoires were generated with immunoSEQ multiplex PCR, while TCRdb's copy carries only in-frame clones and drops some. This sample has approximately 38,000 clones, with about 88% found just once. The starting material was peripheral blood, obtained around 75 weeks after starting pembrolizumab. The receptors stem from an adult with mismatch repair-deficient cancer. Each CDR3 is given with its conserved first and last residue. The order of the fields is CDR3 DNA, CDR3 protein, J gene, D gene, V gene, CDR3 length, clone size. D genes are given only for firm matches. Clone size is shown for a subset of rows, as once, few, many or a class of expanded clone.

DNA: TGTGCCAGCAGTTTCTCAAATGTCCAAAATGAGCAGTTCTTC; CDR3: CASSFSNVQNEQFF; J: TRBJ2-1; D: -; V: TRBV27; length: 14; size: -
DNA: TGTGCCTGGAGTCACAGGGGTTGGGATAACTATGGCTACACCTTC; CDR3: CAWSHRGWDNYGYTF; J: TRBJ1-2; D: TRBD1; V: TRBV30; length: 15; size: -
DNA: TGTGCCTGGAGTTCCCGGGGGCGGGAGAATACGCAGTATTTT; CDR3: CAWSSRGRENTQYF; J: TRBJ2-3; D: -; V: TRBV30; length: 14; size: once
DNA: TGTGCCAGCAGCTTAGGGGGCGGGGCTAAGGAGCAGTTCTTC; CDR3: CASSLGGGAKEQFF; J: TRBJ2-1; D: -; V: TRBV7-9; length: 14; size: -
DNA: TGCGCCAGCAGTGTGGGCGGGACAAACACCGGGGAGCTGTTTTTT; CDR3: CASSVGGTNTGELFF; J: TRBJ2-2; D: -; V: TRBV10-2; length: 15; size: -
DNA: TGTGCCAGCAGCCCCCGCGGACTAGCAGCCTACGAGCAGTACTTC; CDR3: CASSPRGLAAYEQYF; J: TRBJ2-7; D: TRBD2; V: TRBV7-2; length: 15; size: -
DNA: TGTGCCAGCAGTTTGCGGACGGAATTGAACACTGAAGCTTTCTTT; CDR3: CASSLRTELNTEAFF; J: TRBJ1-1; D: -; V: TRBV6-5; length: 15; size: -
DNA: TGCAGCGTTGAAGATCGTTTCGTGGAGTACTTC; CDR3: CSVEDRFVEYF; J: TRBJ2-7; D: -; V: TRBV29-1; length: 11; size: few
DNA: TGTGCCTGGATGAAGGAGACGAACACTGAAGCTTTCTTT; CDR3: CAWMKETNTEAFF; J: TRBJ1-1; D: -; V: TRBV30; length: 13; size: -
DNA: TGCGCCAGCAGTGCCAGCGGGCGTCACTACGAGCAGTACTTC; CDR3: CASSASGRHYEQYF; J: TRBJ2-7; D: -; V: TRBV10-1; length: 14; size: -
DNA: TGTGCCAGTAGTTCCCGGGACCCTCGCTCCTACGAGCAGTACTTC; CDR3: CASSSRDPRSYEQYF; J: TRBJ2-7; D: -; V: TRBV19; length: 15; size: few
DNA: TGTGCCAGCAGTGTAGGCCCCTCGGGGAACACTGAAGCTTTCTTT; CDR3: CASSVGPSGNTEAFF; J: TRBJ1-1; D: -; V: TRBV25-1; length: 15; size: -
DNA: TGTGCCAGCAGTGACGGACAGGGCGACACCGGGGAGCTGTTTTTT; CDR3: CASSDGQGDTGELFF; J: TRBJ2-2; D: TRBD1; V: TRBV6-1; length: 15; size: -
DNA: TGTGCCAGCAGCCCTGGACTAGCGGGAAGCACAGATACGCAGTATTTT; CDR3: CASSPGLAGSTDTQYF; J: TRBJ2-3; D: TRBD2; V: TRBV7-8; length: 16; size: -
DNA: TGCGCCAGCAGTGAAAGAACACGGGACAATGAGCAGTTCTTC; CDR3: CASSERTRDNEQFF; J: TRBJ2-1; D: -; V: TRBV10-2; length: 14; size: -
DNA: TGTGCCAGCTCACTGGGAGGTGGTAATGAAAAACTGTTTTTT; CDR3: CASSLGGGNEKLFF; J: TRBJ1-4; D: -; V: TRBV18; length: 14; size: -
DNA: TGTGCCAGCAGCCTTGGGCTCACAGATACGCAGTATTTT; CDR3: CASSLGLTDTQYF; J: TRBJ2-3; D: -; V: TRBV6-6; length: 13; size: -
DNA: TGTGCCAGCAGTTGGGGTCAGAACACTGAAGCTTTCTTT; CDR3: CASSWGQNTEAFF; J: TRBJ1-1; D: -; V: TRBV6-5; length: 13; size: -
DNA: TGTGCCAGCAGCCAAGATGAACTGAAGGGGGCGCGTGGCTACACCTTC; CDR3: CASSQDELKGARGYTF; J: TRBJ1-2; D: TRBD1; V: TRBV4-2; length: 16; size: -
DNA: TGTGCCAGCAGCTTAGAAAGGAGATGGCTTGGGGGGGAGACCCAGTACTTC; CDR3: CASSLERRWLGGETQYF; J: TRBJ2-5; D: -; V: TRBV11-3; length: 17; size: once
DNA: TGTGCCAGCAGCTTAAGAGGGCTAGCAAGCCTGACTTTC; CDR3: CASSLRGLASLTF; J: TRBJ2-6; D: -; V: TRBV7-9; length: 13; size: -
DNA: TGCGCCAGCAGCTTGGAGGGAAGCACAGATACGCAGTATTTT; CDR3: CASSLEGSTDTQYF; J: TRBJ2-3; D: -; V: TRBV5-1; length: 14; size: -
DNA: TGTGCTAGTGGTTTGCTTACCGGGACGCGTATAACCGGGGAGCTGTTTTTT; CDR3: CASGLLTGTRITGELFF; J: TRBJ2-2; D: -; V: TRBV12-5; length: 17; size: -